A selection of T cell receptor beta chains follows, all from one sample in a study of blood T cell repertoires in COVID-19. Measured with immunoSEQ multiplex PCR; TCRdb has only the in-frame clones, and not every one. The sample shows roughly 380,000 clones, approximately 80% of them seen only once. The sequenced sample consisted of peripheral blood. Source of these receptors: a human donor with acute or convalescent COVID-19. The donor label of this sample is uncertain. Both conserved end residues are part of each CDR3. The D gene is left open where the match is weak. Rows give clone size only sometimes, using once, few, many, or a class for an expanded clone.

J: TRBJ2-7; V: TRBV6-5; D: TRBD1; size: NA; CDR3: CASSYSLTGGWEQYF; DNA: TGTGCCAGCAGTTACTCTCTGACAGGGGGGTGGGAGCAGTACTTC
J: TRBJ1-2; V: TRBV25-1; D: TRBD1; size: NA; CDR3: CASRGQGVYGYTF; DNA: TGTGCCAGCAGGGGACAGGGGGTCTATGGCTACACCTTC
J: TRBJ2-3; V: TRBV6-4; D: NA; size: NA; CDR3: CASSERSTDTQYF; DNA: TGTGCCAGCAGTGAGCGAAGCACAGATACGCAGTATTTT
J: TRBJ2-4; V: TRBV3-1/TRBV3-2; D: NA; size: NA; CDR3: CASSQGSRVNIQYF; DNA: TGTGCCAGCAGCCAAGGCTCGAGGGTCAACATTCAGTACTTC
J: TRBJ1-2; V: TRBV28; D: NA; size: NA; CDR3: CATDRTIANYGYTF; DNA: TGTGCCACAGACAGGACGATCGCTAACTATGGCTACACCTTC
J: TRBJ1-2; V: TRBV5-6; D: NA; size: NA; CDR3: CASSSLPGGGHGYTF; DNA: TGTGCCAGCAGTTCCCTCCCAGGCGGGGGGCATGGCTACACCTTC
J: TRBJ1-1; V: TRBV5-4; D: NA; size: NA; CDR3: CASSSRTEFNTEAFF; DNA: TGTGCCAGCAGCTCTCGGACAGAATTTAACACTGAAGCTTTCTTT
J: TRBJ1-4; V: TRBV30; D: TRBD1; size: few; CDR3: CAGRGAGGLTNEKLFF; DNA: TGTGCCGGCAGGGGGGCAGGGGGCTTAACTAATGAAAAACTGTTTTTT
J: TRBJ1-4; V: TRBV5-4; D: NA; size: NA; CDR3: CASSLGRAKLFF; DNA: TGTGCCAGCAGCTTGGGGAGGGCCAAACTGTTTTTT
J: TRBJ1-1; V: TRBV6-5; D: NA; size: NA; CDR3: CASRSTAGKAFF; DNA: TGTGCCAGCAGGAGTACCGCAGGGAAAGCTTTCTTT
J: TRBJ2-1; V: TRBV5-1; D: NA; size: NA; CDR3: CASSLDGTNYNEQFF; DNA: TGCGCCAGCAGCTTGGACGGGACAAACTACAATGAGCAGTTCTTC
J: TRBJ1-1; V: TRBV18; D: TRBD1; size: NA; CDR3: CASSPLVLGQGANTEAFF; DNA: TGTGCCAGCTCACCACTGGTTCTCGGACAGGGGGCTAACACTGAAGCTTTCTTT
J: TRBJ2-1; V: TRBV29-1; D: NA; size: NA; CDR3: CSAAPVSYNEQFF; DNA: TGCAGCGCCGCACCAGTTTCCTACAATGAGCAGTTCTTC
J: TRBJ2-3; V: TRBV7-9; D: TRBD1; size: NA; CDR3: CASSTDRGSTDTQYF; DNA: TGTGCCAGCAGCACCGACAGGGGAAGCACAGATACGCAGTATTTT
J: TRBJ2-1; V: TRBV7-2; D: NA; size: NA; CDR3: CASSLGLPSGVQFF; DNA: TGTGCCAGCAGTTTGGGGCTCCCCTCGGGAGTGCAGTTCTTC
J: TRBJ2-1; V: TRBV12-3/TRBV12-4; D: NA; size: NA; CDR3: CASSFKLPNEQFF; DNA: TGTGCCAGCAGTTTTAAGCTTCCCAATGAGCAGTTCTTC
J: TRBJ2-7; V: TRBV19; D: NA; size: NA; CDR3: CASSISSDSSYEQYF; DNA: TGTGCCAGTAGTATAAGCTCGGACAGCTCCTACGAGCAGTACTTC
J: TRBJ2-1; V: TRBV13; D: TRBD2; size: once; CDR3: CASSLGPSTSGNDEQFF; DNA: TGTGCCAGCAGCTTAGGTCCGTCGACTAGCGGGAACGATGAGCAGTTCTTC
J: TRBJ2-1; V: TRBV29-1; D: NA; size: NA; CDR3: CSVGLVRGNEQFF; DNA: TGCAGCGTTGGACTAGTGAGAGGCAATGAGCAGTTCTTC
J: TRBJ1-1; V: TRBV4-1; D: TRBD1; size: NA; CDR3: CASSQGGTVLNTEAFF; DNA: TGCGCCAGCAGCCAAGGGGGGACAGTACTGAACACTGAAGCTTTCTTT
J: TRBJ1-2; V: TRBV27; D: TRBD1; size: NA; CDR3: CASSQPGQGNGYTF; DNA: TGTGCCAGCAGCCAGCCGGGACAGGGGAATGGCTACACCTTC
J: TRBJ1-1; V: TRBV7-9; D: NA; size: NA; CDR3: CASSLPSFRVNTEAFF; DNA: TGTGCCAGCAGCTTACCTTCCTTCAGGGTGAACACTGAAGCTTTCTTT
J: TRBJ1-5; V: TRBV29-1; D: NA; size: NA; CDR3: CSVRDINQPQHF; DNA: TGCAGCGTCAGGGACATCAATCAGCCCCAGCATTTT
J: TRBJ2-2; V: TRBV18; D: NA; size: few; CDR3: CASSPKTGPTGELFF; DNA: TGTGCCAGCTCACCCAAGACAGGCCCCACCGGGGAGCTGTTTTTT
J: TRBJ2-7; V: TRBV28; D: NA; size: once; CDR3: CASTREGAYEQYF; DNA: TGTGCCAGCACCCGCGAGGGGGCCTACGAGCAGTACTTC
J: TRBJ2-7; V: TRBV6-5; D: TRBD1; size: NA; CDR3: CASISGWTGGDEQYF; DNA: TGTGCCAGCATCTCAGGTTGGACAGGGGGCGACGAGCAGTACTTC
J: TRBJ1-2; V: TRBV19; D: TRBD1; size: NA; CDR3: CASRDRDLSNYGYTF; DNA: TGTGCCAGTAGGGACAGGGACCTCTCTAACTATGGCTACACCTTC
J: TRBJ1-3; V: TRBV30; D: NA; size: NA; CDR3: CAWSVDPGVGNTIYF; DNA: TGTGCCTGGAGTGTAGATCCAGGGGTAGGAAACACCATATATTTT
J: TRBJ2-7; V: TRBV30; D: TRBD2; size: NA; CDR3: CAWGLAGGRQYF; DNA: TGTGCCTGGGGGCTAGCGGGAGGGCGACAGTACTTC
J: TRBJ1-3; V: TRBV27; D: NA; size: NA; CDR3: CASSLTVGNTIYF; DNA: TGTGCCAGCAGTCTTACAGTTGGAAACACCATATATTTT
J: TRBJ1-1; V: TRBV20-1; D: TRBD1; size: NA; CDR3: CSASFRTGRMNTEAFF; DNA: TGCAGTGCTAGTTTTCGGACAGGACGAATGAACACTGAAGCTTTCTTT
J: TRBJ2-2; V: TRBV5-1; D: NA; size: NA; CDR3: CASSFQGNTGELFF; DNA: TGCGCCAGCAGCTTCCAGGGAAACACCGGGGAGCTGTTTTTT
J: TRBJ1-5; V: TRBV2; D: TRBD1; size: NA; CDR3: CASGGQGHSNQPQHF; DNA: TGTGCCAGCGGGGGACAGGGCCATAGCAATCAGCCCCAGCATTTT
J: TRBJ1-1; V: TRBV28; D: NA; size: NA; CDR3: CASSLLQGAEAFF; DNA: TGTGCCAGCAGTTTATTACAGGGCGCTGAAGCTTTCTTT
J: TRBJ1-5; V: TRBV18; D: NA; size: once; CDR3: CASSPDIVGQPQHF; DNA: TGTGCCAGCTCACCAGACATAGTGGGTCAGCCCCAGCATTTT
J: TRBJ1-5; V: TRBV13; D: TRBD1; size: NA; CDR3: CASSFGQDNQPQHF; DNA: TGTGCCAGCAGCTTTGGACAGGATAATCAGCCCCAGCATTTT
J: TRBJ1-2; V: TRBV5-1; D: NA; size: NA; CDR3: CASSLNSLYGYTF; DNA: TGCGCCAGCAGCTTGAACAGCCTCTATGGCTACACCTTC
J: TRBJ2-1; V: TRBV5-6; D: NA; size: NA; CDR3: CASSFYGQPNNEQFF; DNA: TGTGCCAGCAGCTTCTATGGACAGCCAAACAATGAGCAGTTCTTC
J: TRBJ1-1; V: TRBV28; D: TRBD1; size: NA; CDR3: CASSLAGTGPNTEAFF; DNA: TGTGCCAGCAGTTTAGCCGGGACAGGGCCGAACACTGAAGCTTTCTTT
J: TRBJ1-6; V: TRBV18; D: NA; size: NA; CDR3: CASSPFPGVYNSPLHF; DNA: TGTGCCAGCTCACCTTTCCCAGGGGTCTATAATTCACCCCTCCACTTT
J: TRBJ1-1; V: TRBV28; D: NA; size: NA; CDR3: CASEDRLTEAFF; DNA: TGTGCCAGCGAAGACAGGTTAACTGAAGCTTTCTTT